Each of the 25 T cell receptor beta chains below was sequenced from the same sample in a study of blood T cell repertoires in COVID-19. The table came from immunoSEQ multiplex PCR; TCRdb's copy has only in-frame clones and leaves some out. The sample carries some 330,000 clones, roughly 80% recorded once. The sequenced sample consisted of PBMCs or T cells enriched from blood (not recorded which). Every receptor here comes from a woman aged 50 to 60 who had recovered from COVID-19.

The chain employs TRBV18 and TRBJ1-4; D is ambiguous. Germline V gene lookup returns CDR1 KGHSH and CDR2 LQKENI. The length of the CDR3 is 12 residues. The V and J ends lost 2 bases and 10 bases respectively, with 8 bases between them. In DNA form, the CDR3 reads TGTGCCAGCTCACCAGACACCGTAAAACTGTTTTTT. Its translation: CASSPDTVKLFF.

The chain carries TRBV7-2 and TRBJ2-7; 7 nucleotides align to TRBD1. V dropped 4 bases and J dropped 4; count of bases not matched to a gene: 10. The germline CDR1 and CDR2 sequences are SGHTA and FQGNSA. This CDR3 contains 15 residues. CDR3 loop: CASSSQGTFEYEQYF. Here the CDR3 DNA reads TGTGCCAGCAGCTCACAGGGGACATTCGAATACGAGCAGTACTTC.

This rearrangement joins TRBV29-1 to TRBJ2-3; possible D gene TRBD1, 5 bases. Germline values: CDR1 SQVTM, CDR2 ANQGSEA. The CDR3 is 15 residues long. V dropped 2 bases and J dropped 2 bases, with 14 bases sitting between them. The CDR3 nucleotides are TGCAGCGTTGAAAGGGGATCCGGTTTCACAGATACGCAGTATTTT. It translates to CSVERGSGFTDTQYF.

The gene calls are TRBV30 and TRBJ2-5, with 8 bases lining up with TRBD2. The CDR3 sequence is 15 residues long. CDR1 is GTSNPN, CDR2 SVGIG, per germline (reference sequence). With 4 bases clipped from V and 6 bases from J, the junction kept 13 bases outside the gene matches. The CDR3 coding sequence is TGTGCCTGGACCGGCGGGGGGCCGGTAAAAAAGACCCAGTACTTC. Residues: CAWTGGGPVKKTQYF. Drawing the rest from reference TRBV30 and TRBJ2-5, the complete variable domain is SQTIHQWPATLVQPVGSPLSLECTVEGTSNPNLYWYRQAAGRGLQLLFYSVGIGQISSEVPQNLSASRPQDRQFILSSKKLLLSDSGFYLCAWTGGGPVKKTQYFGPGTRLLVL.

The chain links TRBV19 to TRBJ2-2, with D possibly TRBD2 on 6 matching bases. Per germline, CDR1 LNHDA and CDR2 SQIVND (reference sequence). V was trimmed by 5 bases and J by 6 bases, leaving 19 bases between them. The CDR3 is 16 residues long. CDR3 DNA sequence: TGTGCCAGTAGTTATTCAGCTGGGGGGAGGCCCGGGGAGCTGTTTTTT. Translating gives CASSYSAGGRPGELFF.

V and J are TRBV29-1 and TRBJ2-7; 7 bases align to TRBD1. This CDR3 has 15 residues. The germline V gene encodes CDR1 SQVTM and CDR2 ANQGSEA. Unmatched junction bases numbered 9, after V lost 4 bases and J lost 0 bases. The CDR3 loop is CSVGPRGGPSYEQYF. The CDR3 DNA follows: TGCAGCGTTGGGCCTAGAGGGGGCCCCTCCTACGAGCAGTACTTC.

The chain uses TRBV14 and TRBJ2-1; 7 bases line up with TRBD2. With 2 bases clipped from V and 9 bases from J, the junction kept 7 bases outside the gene matches. This CDR3 region has 14 residues. CDR1 SGHDN and CDR2 FVKESK come from the germline V gene. CDR3 amino acids: CASSQRGGAAEQFF. In DNA, the CDR3 is TGTGCCAGCAGCCAAAGGGGAGGGGCGGCTGAGCAGTTCTTC.

The V gene is TRBV25-1, the J gene TRBJ2-1; maybe TRBD2 (6 bases). Germline CDR1 and CDR2: MGHDK and SYGVNS. The germline V and J ends were trimmed by 3 bases and 2 bases, with 14 bases remaining between them. The CDR3 has 16 residues. CDR3 residues: CASSDRGTGTYNEQFF. DNA for the CDR3: TGTGCCAGCAGTGATCGAGGGACTGGGACCTACAATGAGCAGTTCTTC.

The chain carries TRBV5-8 and TRBJ1-4; TRBD1 matches at 8 bases. J gave up 4 bases and V 0 bases, and 8 bases lay outside the gene matches. Germline CDR1 is SGHTS and CDR2 is YDEGEE. The CDR3 spans 17 residues. The CDR3 protein is CASSLVQGAVGNEKLFF. The CDR3 DNA reads as TGTGCCAGCAGCTTGGTCCAGGGGGCGGTCGGTAATGAAAAACTGTTTTTT. Full variable domain (rest looked up from reference TRBV5-8 and TRBJ1-4): EAGVTQSPTHLIKTRGQQATLRCSPISGHTSVYWYQQALGLGLQFLLWYDEGEERNRGNFPPRFSGRQFPNYSSELNVNALELEDSALYLCASSLVQGAVGNEKLFFGSGTQLSVL.

This clone was detected a few times. This chain uses TRBV27 with TRBJ2-7; 10 bases fit TRBD2. The CDR3 loop spans 15 amino acids. Germline CDR1 and CDR2: MNHEY and SMNVEV (reference sequence). Trimming took 5 bases from V and 4 from J; bases not matched to a gene: 8. The CDR3 nucleotides are TGTGCCAGCAGTCCCTGGGCTAGCGGGAGTTACGAGCAGTACTTC. It translates to CASSPWASGSYEQYF.

The chain has TRBV19 and TRBJ1-1; 8 bases fit TRBD1. CDR1 LNHDA and CDR2 SQIVND come from the germline V gene (reference sequence). V trimming: 8 bases; J trimming: 6 bases; junction bases outside the gene matches: 20. This CDR3 has 17 amino acids. The CDR3 nucleotides are TGTGCCAGTGCTGAAGACAGGGGAGGATCTCTGTCCGCTGAAGCTTTCTTT. This translates into CASAEDRGGSLSAEAFF. Complete variable domain (other parts from reference TRBV19 and TRBJ1-1): DGGITQSPKYLFRKEGQNVTLSCEQNLNHDAMYWYRQDPGQGLRLIYYSQIVNDFQKGDIAEGYSVSREKKESFPLTVTSAQKNPTAFYLCASAEDRGGSLSAEAFFGQGTRLTVV.

This clone was counted a single time. The rearrangement joins TRBV29-1 to TRBJ1-2; D uncertain. Trimming took off 7 bases at V and 11 bases at J, with 20 bases between the two ends. The CDR3 is 12 residues long. CDR1 is SQVTM, CDR2 ANQGSEA, per germline. The CDR3 DNA reads as TGCAGCGGGAAAGGACTGACTCGATTGTACACCTTC. Translation gives CSGKGLTRLYTF.

This clone was detected only a few times. The chain couples TRBV5-6 to TRBJ1-4; TRBD1 matches 9 bases. V gave up 4 bases and J gave up 0 bases; unmatched junction bases: 7. The CDR3 has 17 residues. Germline CDR1 SGHDT, CDR2 YYEEEE. The CDR3 DNA reads TGTGCCAGCAGCAAAATGGGACAGGGAGCAACTAATGAAAAACTGTTTTTT. It is translated as CASSKMGQGATNEKLFF.

The chain recombines TRBV14 with TRBJ1-2; TRBD1 is a possible D gene (6 bases). V was trimmed by 0 bases and J by 3 bases, leaving 17 bases between them. CDR3 length equals 17 residues. Germline-derived CDR1 and CDR2 are SGHDN and FVKESK. The CDR3 spells CASSQDLIVGGHYGYTF. As DNA, the CDR3 is TGTGCCAGCAGCCAAGACCTCATAGTCGGGGGGCACTATGGCTACACCTTC. Supplemented by reference TRBV14 and TRBJ1-2, the full variable domain reads EAGVTQFPSHSVIEKGQTVTLRCDPISGHDNLYWYRRVMGKEIKFLLHFVKESKQDESGMPNNRFLAERTGGTYSTLKVQPAELEDSGVYFCASSQDLIVGGHYGYTFGSGTRLTVV.

The sample holds a few counts of this clone. The rearrangement joins TRBV11-2 to TRBJ1-5; weak D call: TRBD1 (5 bases). Germline CDR1 SGHAT, CDR2 FQNNGV. This CDR3 contains 14 residues. Between the trimmed V and J ends, which lost 3 bases and 3 bases, there was a span of 9 bases. The CDR3 DNA reads as TGTGCCAGCAGCTTGGGAGGGGACAATCAGCCCCAGCATTTT. It codes for CASSLGGDNQPQHF. Based on the CDR3 plus reference TRBV11-2 and TRBJ1-5, the full variable domain is EAGVAQSPRYKIIEKRQSVAFWCNPISGHATLYWYQQILGQGPKLLIQFQNNGVVDDSQLPKDRFSAERLKGVDSTLKIQPAKLEDSAVYLCASSLGGDNQPQHFGDGTRLSIL.

Comment on this clone: This sample includes further DNA sequences coding for the same CDR3. The CDR3 here is CASSLATGELFF. CDR3 bases: TGTGCCAGCAGCTTGGCAACCGGGGAGCTGTTTTTT. This chain connects TRBV5-6 to TRBJ2-2; D uncertain. Germline CDR1 SGHDT, CDR2 YYEEEE. Between the trimmed V and J ends, which lost 0 bases and 5 bases, there was a span of 2 bases. The CDR3 has 12 amino acids.

The chain carries TRBV7-9 and TRBJ2-3, with 10 bases aligning to TRBD2. This CDR3 comprises 15 residues. Germline trimming cut 5 bases from V and 4 bases from J; bases unmatched to any gene: 6. Germline-derived CDR1 and CDR2 are SEHNR and FQNEAQ (reference sequence). CDR3 residues: CASSASSGGSDTQYF. The CDR3 DNA sequence: TGTGCCAGCAGCGCCTCTAGCGGGGGCTCAGATACGCAGTATTTT.

The V and J genes are TRBV11-2 and TRBJ1-1, with a weak D call TRBD1 (6 bases). Germline V CDR1 and CDR2: SGHAT, FQNNGV. Deletions cut 5 bases from V and 0 bases from J, with 16 bases between. The CDR3 consists of 16 residues. CDR3 sequence (DNA): TGTGCCAGCAGCCCCATGCGTCAGGGGCTGAACACTGAAGCTTTCTTT. Encoded protein: CASSPMRQGLNTEAFF.

This chain connects TRBV18 to TRBJ2-1, with D perhaps TRBD2 (6 bases). The CDR3 runs to 15 residues. Germline V gene sequence: CDR1 KGHSH, CDR2 LQKENI. Trimming took 0 bases from V and 12 from J, leaving 18 bases between them. The CDR3 DNA is TGTGCCAGCTCACCACCTACACCCCCGACTAGAGTGCAGTTCTTC. Translating it yields CASSPPTPPTRVQFF.

This chain connects TRBV4-2 to TRBJ1-3; no firm D call. The germline V gene has CDR1 LGHNA and CDR2 YNFKEQ. Trimming shortened V by 0 bases and J by 2 bases, and 14 bases separated the two germline ends. The CDR3 runs 17 residues. CDR3 region: CASSQDDWVLAGNTIYF. The CDR3, as DNA: TGTGCCAGCAGCCAAGACGACTGGGTATTGGCTGGAAACACCATATATTTT.

This clone has just one count. The genes are TRBV6-6 and TRBJ1-1; TRBD1 aligns across 7 bases. The CDR3 is made up of 16 amino acids. V trimming: 5 bases; J trimming: 0 bases; junction bases outside the gene matches: 9. Germline V gene data show CDR1 as MNHNY and CDR2 as SVGAGI (reference sequence). DNA for the CDR3: TGTGCCAGCAGTCGAAGGGGGACAGCCCTGAACACTGAAGCTTTCTTT. Translating it yields CASSRRGTALNTEAFF.

The chain couples TRBV15 to TRBJ2-7; the match to TRBD1 covers 9 bases. CDR1 is LNHNV, CDR2 YYDKDF, per germline (reference sequence). Trimming took 1 base from V and 3 from J; bases not matched to a gene: 7. This CDR3 comprises 16 residues. As DNA, the CDR3 is TGTGCCACCAGCAGAGGAGGCGGGACAGGGATCTACGAGCAGTACTTC. Protein sequence: CATSRGGGTGIYEQYF.

V is TRBV4-1 and J is TRBJ1-6; D perhaps matches TRBD1 (6 bases). The CDR3 has 15 amino acids. Per germline, CDR1 MGHRA and CDR2 YSYEKL. Trimming removed 2 bases at V and 9 bases at J, with 14 bases between. CDR3 bases: TGCGCCAGCAGCCAATGGGGGGGGCTGGGTTCACCCCTCCACTTT. Translating it yields CASSQWGGLGSPLHF.

The CDR3, as DNA: TGCGCCAGCAGCCACCTGGACAGGGGGAATTCACCCCTCCACTTT. Amino acid sequence: CASSHLDRGNSPLHF. The V gene is TRBV4-1, the J gene TRBJ1-6; 10 bases line up with TRBD1. Germline CDR1 is MGHRA and CDR2 is YSYEKL. The length of the CDR3 is 15 residues. J was trimmed by 7 bases and V by 3 bases; bases with no gene match: 3.

V usage is TRBV6-2 or TRBV6-3 and J usage is TRBJ1-5; D is unclear. The CDR3 sequence is 15 residues long. The V gene lost 0 bases and the J gene lost 3 bases, with 9 bases spanning the gap. Germline loops: CDR1 MNHEY, CDR2 SVGEGT. CDR3 amino acids: CASSYSVRFNQPQHF. As DNA, the CDR3 is TGTGCCAGCAGTTACTCGGTCAGGTTCAATCAGCCCCAGCATTTT.